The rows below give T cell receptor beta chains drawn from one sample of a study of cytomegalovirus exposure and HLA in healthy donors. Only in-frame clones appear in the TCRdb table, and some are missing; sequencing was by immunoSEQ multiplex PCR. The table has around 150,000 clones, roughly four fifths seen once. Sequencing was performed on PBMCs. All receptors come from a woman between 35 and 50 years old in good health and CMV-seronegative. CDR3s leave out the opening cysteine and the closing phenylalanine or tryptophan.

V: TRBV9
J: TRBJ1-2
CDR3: ASSSQNYGYT

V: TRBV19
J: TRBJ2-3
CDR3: ASSIGAGATDTQY

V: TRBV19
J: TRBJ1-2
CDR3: ASSKDTKIYGYT

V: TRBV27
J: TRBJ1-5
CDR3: ASRKTGGPQH

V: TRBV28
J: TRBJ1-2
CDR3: ASSGGGVGYT

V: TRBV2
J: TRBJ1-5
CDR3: ASSEAPYQPQH

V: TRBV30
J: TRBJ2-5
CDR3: AWGGGETQY

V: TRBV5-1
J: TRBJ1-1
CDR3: ASSSGQDLTEAF

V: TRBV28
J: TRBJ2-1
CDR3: ASSFGGGSAYNEQF

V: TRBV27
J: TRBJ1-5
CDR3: ASSIQGQGGYQPQH

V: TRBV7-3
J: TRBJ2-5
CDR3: ASSLSSGSFETQY

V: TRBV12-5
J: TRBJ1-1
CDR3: ASALAGARTEAF

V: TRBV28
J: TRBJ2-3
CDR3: ASSWGQGRTDTQY

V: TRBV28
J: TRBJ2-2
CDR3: ASSSYGELF

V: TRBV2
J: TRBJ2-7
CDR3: ASSDPGTVEDYEQY

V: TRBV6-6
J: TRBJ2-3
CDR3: ASSYGGGGTDTQY

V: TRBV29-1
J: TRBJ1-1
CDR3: SVEGEAGAETEAF

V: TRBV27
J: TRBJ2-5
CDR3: ASSRNPPGTGIGTQY

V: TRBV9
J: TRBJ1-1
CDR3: ASSVERGLRNTEAF

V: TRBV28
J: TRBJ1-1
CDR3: ASTPLGNTEAF

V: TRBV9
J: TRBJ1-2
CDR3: ASSAQPGQLIYGYT

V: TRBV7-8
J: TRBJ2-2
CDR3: ASSLVGGKTGELF

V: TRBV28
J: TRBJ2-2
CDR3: ASSLGTDNTGELF

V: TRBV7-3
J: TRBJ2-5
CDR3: ASSLRGRQETQY

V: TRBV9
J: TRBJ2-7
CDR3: ASSVDESSSYEQY

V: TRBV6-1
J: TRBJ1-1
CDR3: ASSEEGGAYTEAF